Here is one T cell receptor beta chain with its context. The antigen remains unidentified. The record originates from a study of PD-1 blockade in mismatch repair-deficient tumors. Study-wide background: Patients had approximately 12 mismatch repair-deficient cancer types and were previously treated and progressing. The study's findings and limits: Tumor-resident clones, often absent from pretreatment blood, expanded after pembrolizumab and then contracted.

The CDR3 is made up of 13 amino acids. V lost 4 bases and J lost 7, with 13 bases in between. Germline V gene sequence: CDR1 SGHDN, CDR2 FVKESK. Libraries were prepared by immunoSEQ multiplex PCR; TCRdb keeps only in-frame clonotypes and omits some of them. Among 40,000 to 65,000 clones listed, more than 65% were seen once. The specimen comprised peripheral blood, sampled less than 21 weeks after starting pembrolizumab. The sequence derives from an adult with mismatch repair-deficient cancer. The V and J genes are TRBV14 and TRBJ1-2; D ambiguous. CDR3 in DNA: TGTGCCAGCAGCCCATCGCTTACGCGTGGCTACACCTTC. Its protein product is CASSPSLTRGYTF.